A single sample gave rise to the 20 T cell receptor beta chains below, sequenced in a study of T cells in localized non-small cell lung cancer (dated by TCRdb to 2020 to 2022). The library was obtained by the immunoSEQ multiplex PCR assay. TCRdb took over this immuneACCESS table, retaining in-frame rearrangements with V and J assigned. Such tables are incomplete; in checked studies, under half of the missing clones stem from an unresolved V gene, and the remainder is unexplained. The sample table shows 2,500 to 3,500 clones, and around a quarter are seen once. The top ten clones comprise roughly 8% of the sample. The sample was normal lung tissue next to the tumor, taken before any cancer treatment. These TCRs come from a man aged 35-69 years with stage I lung adenocarcinoma.

This chain links TRBV11-3 with TRBJ2-2; 7 positions match TRBD2. The germline gives CDR1 SGHNT, CDR2 YENEEA. J was trimmed by 0 bases and V by 4 bases; bases with no gene match: 8. This CDR3 comprises 17 residues. The CDR3 nucleotides read TGTGCCAGCAGCTCATCCCGCGGGGGACCGAACACCGGGGAGCTGTTTTTT. Protein product: CASSSSRGGPNTGELFF.

This clone was counted between two and nine times. The chain has TRBV11-3 and TRBJ2-1; a weak D match, TRBD1 (6 bases). Trimming took off 4 bases at V and 0 bases at J, with 10 bases between the two ends. Per the germline V gene, CDR1 is SGHNT and CDR2 is YENEEA. This CDR3 is built from 15 residues. The CDR3 DNA sequence: TGTGCCAGCAGCTCAGGGGTTAACTCCTACAATGAGCAGTTCTTC. Its protein product is CASSSGVNSYNEQFF.

This clone was counted only a few times. The chain combines TRBV11-3 with TRBJ2-3; 8 bases agree with TRBD2. Germline V lookup: CDR1 SGHNT, CDR2 YENEEA. This CDR3 spans 14 amino acids. The V and J ends lost 3 bases and 6 bases, in that order; junction bases with no gene match: 5. The CDR3 reads CASSFSGAPDTQYF. The CDR3 region has the DNA TGTGCCAGCAGCTTTAGCGGGGCCCCCGATACGCAGTATTTT.

The V and J genes are TRBV11-3 and TRBJ1-1, with D unclear. Trimming pared 3 bases from V and 3 bases from J, leaving 11 bases between. CDR1 is SGHNT and CDR2 is YENEEA in the germline V gene. The CDR3 sequence is 14 residues long. CDR3 in amino acids: CASSLASGDTEAFF. The CDR3 nucleotides are TGTGCCAGCAGCTTGGCCAGTGGTGACACTGAAGCTTTCTTT.

The chain couples TRBV5-1 to TRBJ2-7, with 9 bases fitting TRBD2. The CDR3 is 15 amino acids. Germline-derived CDR1 and CDR2 are SGHRS and YFSETQ. V was clipped by 0 bases and J by 6 bases; unmatched bases: 7. CDR3 protein: CASSLAGTSMGEQYF. In DNA form, the CDR3 reads TGCGCCAGCAGCTTGGCCGGGACTAGCATGGGCGAGCAGTACTTC.

The chain recombines TRBV18 with TRBJ1-1; 11 nucleotides match TRBD1. Trimming cost V 6 bases and J 4 bases; bases outside gene matches: 7. The CDR3 extends over 15 amino acids. Germline V gene lookup returns CDR1 KGHSH and CDR2 LQKENI. The CDR3 sequence is CASSGQGAAGTEAFF. The CDR3 bases are TGTGCCAGCTCCGGACAGGGGGCGGCGGGCACTGAAGCTTTCTTT.

This clone came up a few times. The chain couples TRBV6-8 to TRBJ1-3, with a tentative D call TRBD1 (6 bases). This CDR3 has 18 amino acids. Per germline, CDR1 MNHGY and CDR2 SAAAGT. V dropped 0 bases and J dropped 1 base, with 16 bases sitting between them. CDR3 loop: CASSYSKQGRESGNTIYF. CDR3 DNA: TGTGCCAGCAGTTACTCGAAACAGGGCCGGGAGTCTGGAAACACCATATATTTT.

This clone was seen a single time. This sequence joins TRBV29-1 and TRBJ2-7, with 10 bases identical to TRBD1. This CDR3 is built from 13 residues. V dropped 6 bases and J dropped 3; count of bases not matched to a gene: 5. Germline assignment: CDR1 SQVTM and CDR2 ANQGSEA. CDR3 sequence reads: CSVSGTGDYEQYF. CDR3 DNA sequence: TGCAGCGTCTCCGGGACAGGGGACTACGAGCAGTACTTC.

This clone has a handful of counts. The chain joins TRBV30 to TRBJ2-2, with a possible D match to TRBD2 (5 bases). This CDR3 comprises 14 residues. Looked up from germline, CDR1 is GTSNPN and CDR2 is SVGIG (reference sequence). The V end lost 4 bases, the J end lost 3 bases, and 12 bases lay between the germline ends. Here the CDR3 reads CAWTPLDYTGELFF. Here the CDR3 DNA reads TGTGCCTGGACCCCACTAGATTACACCGGGGAGCTGTTTTTT.

V and J are TRBV6-8 and TRBJ2-3; D gene ambiguous. The CDR3 has 12 residues. Germline V lookup: CDR1 MNHGY, CDR2 SAAAGT. V was trimmed by 2 bases and J by 5 bases, leaving 5 bases between them. Here the CDR3 reads CASSYAKDTQYF. CDR3 nucleotide sequence: TGTGCCAGCAGTTACGCCAAAGATACGCAGTATTTT.

The V and J genes are TRBV6-8 and TRBJ2-7; D remains ambiguous. This CDR3 contains 14 residues. Trimming left V 2 bases short and J 6 bases short, with 14 bases between. CDR1 is MNHGY, CDR2 SAAAGT, per germline. The CDR3 region has the DNA TGTGCCAGCAGTTACGCTAACCGACTGGGCGAGCAGTACTTC. Encoded protein: CASSYANRLGEQYF.

The J gene is TRBJ2-1, the V gene TRBV5-1, with 12 bases aligning to TRBD2. V gave up 3 bases and J gave up 9 bases; unmatched junction bases: 7. The germline V gene has CDR1 SGHRS and CDR2 YFSETQ. The CDR3 has 15 amino acids. CDR3 sequence (DNA): TGCGCCAGCAGCTACCAGACTAGCGGGAGATTTGAGCAGTTCTTC. It codes for CASSYQTSGRFEQFF.

This rearrangement joins TRBV6-7 to TRBJ1-2; no clear D gene. TRBV6-7 is flagged as an ORF with uncertain function. This CDR3 spans 12 amino acids. Trimming removed 6 bases at V and 4 bases at J, with 9 bases between. The CDR3, as DNA: TGTGCCAGCAGGGACGGCCTCTATGGCTACACCTTC. It encodes CASRDGLYGYTF.

This clone was counted a few times. V and J are TRBV2 and TRBJ1-4; 7 bases line up with TRBD1. CDR3 length: 12 residues. Trimming took 7 bases from V and 8 from J; bases not matched to a gene: 4. The germline V gene encodes CDR1 SNHLY and CDR2 FYNNEI. The DNA of the CDR3 is TGTGCCAGCAACAGGGGCCAGGAAAAACTGTTTTTT. This translates into CASNRGQEKLFF.

The chain has TRBV18 and TRBJ2-3, with D possibly matching TRBD1 (6 bases). Germline V gene lookup returns CDR1 KGHSH and CDR2 LQKENI. Trimming left V 3 bases short and J 0 bases short, with 13 bases between. The CDR3 length is 16 residues. This chain's CDR3 is CASSPQGWSSTDTQYF. CDR3 DNA: TGTGCCAGCTCACCCCAGGGGTGGTCTAGCACAGATACGCAGTATTTT.

The chain uses TRBV28 and TRBJ2-1; D is perhaps TRBD1 (5 bases). CDR1 and CDR2 from the germline V gene are MDHEN and SYDVKM. The CDR3 is 14 residues long. Trimming shortened V by 3 bases and J by 5 bases, and 11 bases separated the two germline ends. CDR3 in amino acids: CASSFQGLNNEQFF. CDR3 nucleotides: TGTGCCAGCAGTTTTCAGGGATTAAACAATGAGCAGTTCTTC.

V usage is TRBV14 and J usage is TRBJ2-5; D is uncertain. The germline CDR1 and CDR2 sequences are SGHDN and FVKESK. Between the trimmed V and J ends, which lost 6 bases and 1 base, there was a span of 9 bases. The CDR3 covers 13 residues. Written as DNA, the CDR3 is TGTGCCAGCAGGCTGACAAGCCAAGAGACCCAGTACTTC. Translated: CASRLTSQETQYF.

This clone was observed a few times. The V gene is TRBV28, the J gene TRBJ1-2; 9 nucleotides align to TRBD1. This CDR3 contains 14 residues. Germline CDR1 is MDHEN and CDR2 is SYDVKM. The ends lost 5 bases at V and 5 bases at J; junction bases unmatched: 6. The CDR3 DNA reads as TGTGCCAGCAGTAAAGGACAGGGGAATTATGGCTACACCTTC. It encodes CASSKGQGNYGYTF.

The chain couples TRBV11-3 to TRBJ1-3; D might be TRBD1 (5 bases). Trimming left V 4 bases short and J 6 bases short, with 28 bases between. From germline, CDR1 is SGHNT and CDR2 YENEEA. CDR3 size: 19 residues. DNA for the CDR3: TGTGCCAGCAGCTCATTACCGCCCGCAGGGAGTACGCTTGAAAACACCATATATTTT. Translation gives CASSSLPPAGSTLENTIYF.

This clone appeared a few times. The V gene is TRBV18, the J gene TRBJ2-3; a weak D match, TRBD2 (5 bases). V lost 6 bases and J 0 bases, leaving 7 bases between the germline ends. Looked up from germline, CDR1 is KGHSH and CDR2 is LQKENI. CDR3 length: 13 amino acids. The CDR3 nucleotides are TGTGCCAGCTCGCGAGGGAGCACAGATACGCAGTATTTT. Protein sequence: CASSRGSTDTQYF.